Listed below are T cell receptor beta chains from one sample, sequenced in a study of CD8 T cells in ankylosing spondylitis. Via MiXCR, TCRdb re-called the 5' RACE reads, giving one row per CDR3 protein. Here the sample spans 300,000 to 350,000 distinct CDR3 sequences, about 20% being singletons. The sample was blood, either unsorted or a sorted T cell fraction (not recorded which). The receptors were sampled from a female donor with ankylosing spondylitis or in good health (not recorded which). Both conserved end residues are part of each CDR3. The D gene is left open where the match is weak. Clone size is stated in some rows and not others, as once, few, many or a class when expanded.

clone_size	v_call	j_call	d_call	cdr3_aa	cdr3_nt
NA	TRBV9	TRBJ1-4	NA	CASSERGGLGGEKLFF	TGTGCCAGCAGCGAGCGAGGGGGACTGGGGGGCGAAAAACTGTTTTTT
NA	TRBV6-2/TRBV6-3	TRBJ2-1	TRBD1	CASSLWTGFGDEQFF	TGTGCCAGCAGTCTATGGACAGGGTTTGGGGATGAGCAGTTCTTC
few	TRBV15	TRBJ2-2	NA	CATSRDLGSSISGGELFF	TGTGCCACCAGCAGAGATCTGGGGTCCAGTATTTCCGGCGGGGAGCTGTTTTTT
few	TRBV28	TRBJ2-2	NA	CASTPPNTGELFF	TGTGCCAGCACACCTCCGAACACCGGGGAGCTGTTTTTT
NA	TRBV10-3	TRBJ2-5	TRBD2	CAISEFGLAGGLETQYF	TGTGCCATCAGTGAGTTCGGACTAGCGGGAGGTTTAGAGACCCAGTACTTC
few	TRBV7-3	TRBJ2-3	NA	CASSLGKGRGTDTQYF	TGTGCCAGCAGCTTAGGGAAGGGGCGTGGGACAGATACGCAGTATTTT
few	TRBV28	TRBJ1-1	NA	CASSLWAGDTEAFF	TGTGCCAGCAGTTTATGGGCAGGGGACACTGAAGCTTTCTTT
few	TRBV6-1	TRBJ2-7	NA	CASTQRGRGPYEQYF	TGTGCCAGCACCCAACGGGGCAGGGGTCCCTACGAGCAGTACTTC
few	TRBV6-2/TRBV6-3	TRBJ1-5	NA	CASGQRRLNQPQHF	TGTGCCAGCGGACAGCGAAGACTAAATCAGCCCCAGCATTTT
few	TRBV24-1	TRBJ2-1	TRBD1	CATSDPDRDEQFF	TGTGCCACCAGTGACCCCGACAGGGATGAGCAGTTCTTC
few	TRBV7-9	TRBJ1-1	NA	CASSLGDAFF	TGTGCCAGCAGCTTAGGGGACGCTTTCTTT
NA	TRBV12-3/TRBV12-4	TRBJ2-1	NA	CASSLRAEQFF	TGTGCCAGCAGTTTGCGGGCAGAGCAGTTCTTC
NA	TRBV27	TRBJ2-2	TRBD2	CASSTTSGSNYGGELFF	TGTGCCAGCAGCACCACTAGCGGGAGTAATTATGGCGGGGAGCTGTTTTTT
few	TRBV12-3/TRBV12-4	TRBJ2-1	TRBD2	CASSFTSGRAGNEQFF	TGTGCCAGCAGTTTTACTAGCGGGAGGGCCGGGAATGAGCAGTTCTTC
NA	TRBV28	TRBJ2-1	NA	CASSFFGEQFF	TGTGCCAGCAGTTTCTTCGGGGAGCAGTTCTTC
once	TRBV27	TRBJ2-7	NA	CASSLGPQGGDEQYF	TGTGCCAGCAGCCTTGGACCACAGGGCGGGGACGAGCAGTACTTC
NA	TRBV28	TRBJ2-4	TRBD1	CASARQGAKNIQYF	TGTGCCAGCGCACGACAGGGGGCCAAAAACATTCAGTACTTC
few	TRBV20-1	TRBJ2-1	NA	CSARGEVAGHNEQFF	TGCAGTGCTAGAGGAGAGGTGGCGGGCCACAATGAGCAGTTCTTC
many	TRBV20-1	TRBJ2-3	NA	CSVRRAAGGTDTQYF	TGCAGTGTTAGGAGGGCGGCAGGGGGCACAGATACGCAGTATTTT
NA	TRBV12-3/TRBV12-4	TRBJ2-7	NA	CASSLERYEQYF	TGTGCCAGCAGTTTAGAGCGCTACGAGCAGTACTTC
many	TRBV4-3	TRBJ1-4	TRBD1	CASSQSTTGQVFF	TGCGCCAGCAGCCAATCCACAACCGGACAGGTGTTTTTT
many	TRBV20-1	TRBJ2-3	TRBD1	CSARAGGRTQYF	TGCAGTGCTAGAGCAGGGGGCAGGACGCAGTATTTT
NA	TRBV6-1	TRBJ1-1	TRBD1	CASRRTGGQGAEAFF	TGTGCCAGCCGTAGGACAGGGGGGCAAGGCGCTGAAGCTTTCTTT
few	TRBV20-1	TRBJ2-5	TRBD2	CSAPPAPLAGVEETQYF	TGCAGTGCTCCACCTGCGCCTCTAGCGGGAGTGGAGGAGACCCAGTACTTC
few	TRBV6-5	TRBJ1-1	NA	CASSSLLGAKNTEAFF	TGTGCCAGCAGTTCCCTGTTAGGGGCGAAGAACACTGAAGCTTTCTTT
NA	TRBV20-1	TRBJ2-3	NA	CSARVTVGVLDTQYF	TGCAGTGCTAGGGTGACTGTGGGAGTGTTAGATACGCAGTATTTT
many	TRBV20-1	TRBJ1-1	NA	CSARGGFTEAFF	TGCAGTGCTAGAGGGGGATTCACTGAAGCTTTCTTT
NA	TRBV2	TRBJ2-3	TRBD1	CASSEKWRTGGADTQYF	TGTGCCAGCAGTGAAAAGTGGAGAACAGGGGGCGCAGATACGCAGTATTTT
many	TRBV2	TRBJ2-1	NA	CASSRGRAYNEQFF	TGTGCCAGCAGCCGGGGGCGGGCCTACAATGAGCAGTTCTTC
few	TRBV5-1	TRBJ2-1	TRBD2	CASSLGGLAGGSYNEQFF	TGCGCCAGCAGCTTGGGAGGACTAGCGGGAGGGTCCTACAATGAGCAGTTCTTC
many	TRBV29-1	TRBJ2-1	TRBD2	CSVAGTGTSGSNEQFF	TGCAGCGTTGCGGGGACCGGGACTAGCGGGAGTAATGAGCAGTTCTTC
NA	TRBV7-9	TRBJ1-1	TRBD1	CASSWRQGTNTEAFF	TGTGCCAGCAGCTGGAGACAGGGGACGAACACTGAAGCTTTCTTT
few	TRBV25-1	TRBJ1-2	NA	CASSLSQGRGYTF	TGTGCCAGCAGCTTGTCACAGGGTCGTGGCTACACCTTC
few	TRBV6-5	TRBJ1-5	TRBD1	CASSSPGQVLYSNQPQHF	TGTGCCAGCAGTTCTCCTGGACAGGTCCTATATAGCAATCAGCCCCAGCATTTT
NA	TRBV20-1	TRBJ2-3	TRBD1	CSADRTGARDTQYF	TGCAGTGCTGACCGGACAGGAGCACGAGATACGCAGTATTTT
NA	TRBV20-1	TRBJ2-3	NA	CSATQLADTQYF	TGCAGTGCCACCCAACTCGCAGATACGCAGTATTTT
NA	TRBV10-3	TRBJ2-7	NA	CAISGTRDSYEQYF	TGTGCCATCAGTGGGACCCGGGATAGCTACGAGCAGTACTTC
many	TRBV12-3/TRBV12-4	TRBJ2-7	NA	CASSLRGGPYEQYF	TGTGCCAGCAGTTTAAGGGGCGGACCCTACGAGCAGTACTTC
few	TRBV5-5	TRBJ1-5	NA	CASSFRGDSNQPQHF	TGTGCCAGCAGCTTTCGGGGCGATAGCAATCAGCCCCAGCATTTT
NA	TRBV20-1	TRBJ2-7	NA	CSADPGQSEPSEQYF	TGCAGTGCTGACCCTGGACAGAGCGAGCCTTCCGAGCAGTACTTC
few	TRBV29-1	TRBJ2-3	NA	CSGVQAGDTQYF	TGCAGCGGGGTCCAGGCGGGAGATACGCAGTATTTT
few	TRBV20-1	TRBJ1-5	NA	CSAERDSNQPQHF	TGCAGTGCGGAGAGAGATAGCAATCAGCCCCAGCATTTT
NA	TRBV20-1	TRBJ2-1	NA	CSAPRPIQSMYNEQFF	TGCAGTGCGCCACGGCCCATTCAGAGTATGTACAATGAGCAGTTCTTC
few	TRBV5-1	TRBJ2-5	TRBD2	CASSRLAVQETQYF	TGCGCCAGCAGCCGTCTAGCGGTCCAAGAGACCCAGTACTTC
few	TRBV6-6	TRBJ1-2	NA	CASKEGMSGYTF	TGTGCCAGCAAGGAGGGGATGAGTGGCTACACCTTC